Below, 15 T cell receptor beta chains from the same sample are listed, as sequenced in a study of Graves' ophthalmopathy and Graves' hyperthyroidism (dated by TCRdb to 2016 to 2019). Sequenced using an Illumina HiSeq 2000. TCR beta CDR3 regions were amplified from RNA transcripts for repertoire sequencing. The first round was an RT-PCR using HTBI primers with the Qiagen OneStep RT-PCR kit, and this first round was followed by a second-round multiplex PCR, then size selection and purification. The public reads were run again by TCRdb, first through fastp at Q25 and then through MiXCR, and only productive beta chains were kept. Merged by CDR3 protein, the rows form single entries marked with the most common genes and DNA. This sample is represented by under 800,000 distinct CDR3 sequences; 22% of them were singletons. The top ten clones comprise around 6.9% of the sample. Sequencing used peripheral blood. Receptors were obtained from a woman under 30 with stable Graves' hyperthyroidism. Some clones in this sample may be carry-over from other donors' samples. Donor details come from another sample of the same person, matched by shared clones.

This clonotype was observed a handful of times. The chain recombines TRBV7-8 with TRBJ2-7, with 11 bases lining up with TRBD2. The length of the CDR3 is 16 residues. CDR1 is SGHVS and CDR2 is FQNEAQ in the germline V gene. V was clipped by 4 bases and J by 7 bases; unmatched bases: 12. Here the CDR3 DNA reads TGTGCCAGCAGCTCACCAACTAGCGGGAGAATGAGGGAGCAGTACTTC. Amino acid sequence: CASSSPTSGRMREQYF.

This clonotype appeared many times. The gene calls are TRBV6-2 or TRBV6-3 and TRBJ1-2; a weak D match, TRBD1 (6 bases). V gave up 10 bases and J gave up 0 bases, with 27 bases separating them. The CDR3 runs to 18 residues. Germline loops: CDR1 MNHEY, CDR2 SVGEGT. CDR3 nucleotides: TGTGCCACCCCCGGGACACCGGAGGGGATGGCGGCTAACTATGGCTACACCTTC. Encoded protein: CATPGTPEGMAANYGYTF.

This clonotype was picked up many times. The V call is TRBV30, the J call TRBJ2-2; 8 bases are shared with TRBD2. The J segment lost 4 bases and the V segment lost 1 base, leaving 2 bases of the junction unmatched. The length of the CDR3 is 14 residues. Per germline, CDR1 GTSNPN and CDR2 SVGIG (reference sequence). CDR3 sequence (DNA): TGTGCCTGGAGTGCGGGAGGGCCCACCGGGGAGCTGTTTTTT. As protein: CAWSAGGPTGELFF.

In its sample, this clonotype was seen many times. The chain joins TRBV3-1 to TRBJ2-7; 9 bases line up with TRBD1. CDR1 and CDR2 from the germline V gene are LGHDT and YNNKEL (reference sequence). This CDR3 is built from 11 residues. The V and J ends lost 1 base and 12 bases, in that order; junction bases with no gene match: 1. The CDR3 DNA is TGTGCCAGCAGCCAAGGGGACAGGGCGTACTTC. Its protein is CASSQGDRAYF.

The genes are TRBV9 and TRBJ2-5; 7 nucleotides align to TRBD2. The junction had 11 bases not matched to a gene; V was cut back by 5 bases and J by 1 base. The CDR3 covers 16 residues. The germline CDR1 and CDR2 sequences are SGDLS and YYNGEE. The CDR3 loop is CASSPPGSSGQETQYF. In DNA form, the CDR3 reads TGTGCCAGCAGTCCCCCGGGGTCTAGCGGCCAAGAGACCCAGTACTTC.

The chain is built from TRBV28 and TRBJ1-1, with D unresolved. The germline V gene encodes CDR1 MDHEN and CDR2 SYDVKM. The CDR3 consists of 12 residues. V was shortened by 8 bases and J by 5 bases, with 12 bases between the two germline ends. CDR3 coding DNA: TGTGCCAGCGGGCGGGTCCGAACTGAAGCTTTCTTT. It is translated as CASGRVRTEAFF.

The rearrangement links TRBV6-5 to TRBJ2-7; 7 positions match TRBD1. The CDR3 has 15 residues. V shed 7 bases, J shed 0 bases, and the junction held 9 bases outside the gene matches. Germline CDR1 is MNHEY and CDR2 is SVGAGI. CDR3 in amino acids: CASIYNRQGSYEQYF. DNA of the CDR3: TGTGCCAGCATTTATAATCGACAGGGCTCCTACGAGCAGTACTTC.

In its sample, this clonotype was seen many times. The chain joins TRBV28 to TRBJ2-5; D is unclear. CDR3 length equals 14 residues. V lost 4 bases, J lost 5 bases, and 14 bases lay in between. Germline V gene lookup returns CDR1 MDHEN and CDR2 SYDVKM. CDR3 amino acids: CASSSWSRRETQYF. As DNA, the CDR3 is TGTGCCAGCAGTTCTTGGTCCCGGCGCGAGACCCAGTACTTC. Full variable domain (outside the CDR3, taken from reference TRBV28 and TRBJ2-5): DVKVTQSSRYLVKRTGEKVFLECVQDMDHENMFWYRQDPGLGLRLIYFSYDVKMKEKGDIPEGYSVSREKKERFSLILESASTNQTSMYLCASSSWSRRETQYFGPGTRLLVL.

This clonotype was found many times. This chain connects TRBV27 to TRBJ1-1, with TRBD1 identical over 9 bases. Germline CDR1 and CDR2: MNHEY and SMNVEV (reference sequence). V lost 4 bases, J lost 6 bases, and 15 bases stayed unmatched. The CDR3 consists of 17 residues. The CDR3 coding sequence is TGTGCCAGCAGTTACCGAACCGGGACAGGGAAAGAGGCTGAAGCTTTCTTT. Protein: CASSYRTGTGKEAEAFF.

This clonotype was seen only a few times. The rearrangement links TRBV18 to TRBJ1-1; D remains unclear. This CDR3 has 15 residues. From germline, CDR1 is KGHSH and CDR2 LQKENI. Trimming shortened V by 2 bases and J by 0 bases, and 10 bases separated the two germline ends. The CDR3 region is CASSPGSAVNTEAFF. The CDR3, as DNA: TGTGCCAGCTCACCAGGGTCCGCGGTGAACACTGAAGCTTTCTTT. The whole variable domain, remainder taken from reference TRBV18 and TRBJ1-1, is NAGVMQNPRHLVRRRGQEARLRCSPMKGHSHVYWYRQLPEEGLKFMVYLQKENIIDESGMPKERFSAEFPKEGPSILRIQQVVRGDSAAYFCASSPGSAVNTEAFFGQGTRLTVV.

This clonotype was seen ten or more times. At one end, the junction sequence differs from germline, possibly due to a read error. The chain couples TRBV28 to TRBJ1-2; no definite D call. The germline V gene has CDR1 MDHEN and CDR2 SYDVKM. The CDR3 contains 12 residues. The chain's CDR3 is CASSFQAYGCTF. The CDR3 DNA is TGTGCCAGCAGTTTTCAGGCCTATGGCTGCACCTTC.

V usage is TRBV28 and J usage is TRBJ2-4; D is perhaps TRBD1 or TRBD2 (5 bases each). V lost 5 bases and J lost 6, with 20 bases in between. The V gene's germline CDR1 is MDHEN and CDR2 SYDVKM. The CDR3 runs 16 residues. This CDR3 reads CASSRGGLVQANIQYF. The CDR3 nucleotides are TGTGCCAGCAGTCGTGGGGGATTAGTGCAGGCAAACATTCAGTACTTC.

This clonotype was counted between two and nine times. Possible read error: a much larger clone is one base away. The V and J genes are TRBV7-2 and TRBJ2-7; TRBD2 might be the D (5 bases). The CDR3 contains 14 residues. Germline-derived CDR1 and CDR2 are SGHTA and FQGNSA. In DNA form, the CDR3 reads TGTGCCAGCAGCTTAGACGGGGTTACCTACGAGCAGTGCTTC. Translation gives CASSLDGVTYEQCF. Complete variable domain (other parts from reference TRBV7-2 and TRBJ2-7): GAGVSQSPSNKVTEKGKDVELRCDPISGHTALYWYRQSLGQGLEFLIYFQGNSAPDKSGLPSDRFSAERTGGSVSTLTIQRTQQEDSAVYLCASSLDGVTYEQCFGPGTRLTVT.

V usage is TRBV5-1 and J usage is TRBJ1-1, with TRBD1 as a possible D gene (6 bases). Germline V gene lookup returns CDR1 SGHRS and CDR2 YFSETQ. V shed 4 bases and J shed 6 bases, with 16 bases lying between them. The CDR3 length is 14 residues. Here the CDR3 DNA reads TGCGCCAGCAGCGCCACGGGGGCGGACGCTGAAGCTTTCTTT. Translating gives CASSATGADAEAFF.

CDR3 DNA sequence: TGTGCCAGCAGTTTAAGACAGGGGGCGGTTTTCAGCAATCAGCCCCAGCATTTT. Protein: CASSLRQGAVFSNQPQHF. The chain uses TRBV12-3 or TRBV12-4 and TRBJ1-5, with 10 bases lining up with TRBD1. This CDR3 is 18 amino acids long. With V trimmed by 2 bases and J by 1 base, 8 bases remained unmatched.